Listed here are 16 T cell receptor beta chains from one sample, sequenced in a study of blood T cells in healthy people across ages. It was with a sample-barcoded 5' primer and a J-beta primer mix that a second PCR of about 6 to 11 cycles was run. MiXCR, applied by TCRdb to the 5' RACE reads, yields one record per CDR3 protein. In the table there are approximately 800,000 distinct CDR3 sequences, roughly 34% of which are singletons. Sequencing used blood. The receptors were sampled from a man aged 18 to 29 in good health.

This rearrangement joins TRBV7-2 to TRBJ2-7; 8 positions match TRBD2. Losses at the gene ends were 5 bases for V and 7 bases for J; bases not matched to a gene: 10. The CDR3 extends over 14 amino acids. From germline, CDR1 is SGHTA and CDR2 FQGNSA. The CDR3 spells CASSPGLGDNEQYF. The CDR3 DNA reads as TGTGCCAGCAGCCCGGGACTAGGAGACAATGAGCAGTACTTC.

In its sample, this clonotype was seen many times. This chain uses TRBV2 with TRBJ2-1; D remains unclear. This CDR3 comprises 13 residues. Germline V lookup: CDR1 SNHLY, CDR2 FYNNEI. V dropped 3 bases and J dropped 5 bases, with 8 bases sitting between them. CDR3 nucleotide sequence: TGTGCCAGCAGTGAGGGTCTGAACAATGAGCAGTTCTTC. Its translation is CASSEGLNNEQFF.

This clonotype was seen a few times. This chain joins TRBV5-1 and TRBJ2-2; D unclear. In germline, CDR1 is SGHRS, CDR2 YFSETQ. V was shortened by 4 bases and J by 7 bases, with 5 bases between the two germline ends. This CDR3 contains 11 residues. CDR3 loop: CASSVGGELFF. CDR3 DNA sequence: TGCGCCAGCAGCGTGGGCGGGGAGCTGTTTTTT.

There are many counts of this clonotype. The chain uses TRBV29-1 and TRBJ1-6; D is unclear. Trimming shortened V by 7 bases and J by 7 bases, and 20 bases separated the two germline ends. The germline gives CDR1 SQVTM, CDR2 ANQGSEA. CDR3 length: 15 amino acids. The CDR3 DNA reads as TGCAGCGCCTCCGAGGGAAATGCGGAGAATTCACCCCTCCACTTT. Its protein product is CSASEGNAENSPLHF.

There are many counts of this clonotype. V usage is TRBV7-2 and J usage is TRBJ1-2; D might be TRBD1 (5 bases). CDR1 and CDR2 (germline): SGHTA, FQGNSA. Between the trimmed V and J ends, which lost 4 bases and 8 bases, there was a span of 17 bases. The CDR3 is 14 amino acids. CDR3 in DNA: TGTGCCAGCAGCTCCCCCGACAGTCGGGTGGGCTACACCTTC. This translates into CASSSPDSRVGYTF.

Details on this clonotype: At one end the junction does not follow the germline gene, possibly because of a read error. This rearrangement joins TRBV7-2 to TRBJ2-2; D not resolved. The CDR3 covers 11 residues. The germline gives CDR1 SGHTA, CDR2 FQGNSA. CDR3 nucleotides: TGTGCCAGCTGCTTTGGGCGGGAGCTGTTTTTT. Encoded protein: CASCFGRELFF.

This clonotype was found a few times. This sequence joins TRBV12-3 or TRBV12-4 and TRBJ2-7, with a tentative D call TRBD2 (5 bases). CDR3 length equals 16 residues. V was shortened by 3 bases and J by 0 bases, with 15 bases between the two germline ends. CDR3 DNA: TGTGCCAGCAGTTTGGAGGACCGAGTGAGCTCCTACGAGCAGTACTTC. Encoded protein: CASSLEDRVSSYEQYF.

As for this clonotype: A much larger clone lies a single base off, so this may be a read error. The chain employs TRBV6-2 or TRBV6-3 and TRBJ2-1; TRBD1 is a possible D gene (5 bases). The germline CDR1 and CDR2 sequences are MNHEY and SVGEGT. The CDR3 is made up of 12 amino acids. CDR3 sequence: CTSSDPRTEQFF. The CDR3 bases are TGTACCAGCAGCGACCCTCGGACAGAGCAGTTCTTC.

As to this clonotype: One base away lies a much larger clone, so this may be a sequencing read error. CDR3 in DNA: TGTGCCAGCAGTCACTCGGGGAACACTGAAGCTTTCTTT. Translating it yields CASSHSGNTEAFF. This chain uses TRBV28 with TRBJ1-1, with unresolved D. V lost 5 bases, J lost 1 base, and 8 bases lay in between. Germline lookup yields CDR1 MDHEN and CDR2 SYDVKM. This CDR3 region has 13 residues.

A remark on this clonotype: This may stem from a read error, because a much larger clone lies one nucleotide away. The rearrangement uses TRBV29-1 and TRBJ2-7; 8 bases are shared with TRBD1. The germline CDR1 and CDR2 sequences are SQVTM and ANQGSEA. The CDR3 sequence is 11 residues long. Germline trimming cut 7 bases from V and 6 bases from J; bases unmatched to any gene: 5. For the CDR3, the DNA is TGCAGCGGCACCCAGGGGGCCGAGCAGTACTTC. Its translation is CSGTQGAEQYF.

This clonotype was found a few times. This chain uses TRBV29-1 with TRBJ2-1; 8 positions match TRBD2. Per the germline V gene, CDR1 is SQVTM and CDR2 is ANQGSEA. V shed 7 bases, J shed 6 bases, and the junction held 8 bases outside the gene matches. The CDR3 totals 13 residues. The CDR3 region is CSAGGVVVNEQFF. For the CDR3, the DNA is TGCAGCGCCGGGGGGGTTGTGGTCAATGAGCAGTTCTTC.

This sequence joins TRBV7-2 and TRBJ2-7; TRBD1 matches at 8 bases. The CDR3 has 14 residues. The V segment lost 1 base and the J segment 7 bases; nucleotides outside the gene matches: 6. Germline-derived CDR1 and CDR2 are SGHTA and FQGNSA. CDR3 coding DNA: TGTGCCAGCAGCTTAGGGGACAGGTCTAATGAGCAGTACTTC. It yields the protein CASSLGDRSNEQYF.

This clonotype was seen more than once but under ten times. The chain carries TRBV7-2 and TRBJ2-3; a possible D gene is TRBD2 (6 bases). Trimming took off 2 bases at V and 2 bases at J, with 14 bases between the two ends. Germline values: CDR1 SGHTA, CDR2 FQGNSA. The CDR3 extends over 16 amino acids. The CDR3 protein is CASSLWMGGLTDTQYF. DNA of the CDR3: TGTGCCAGCAGCTTATGGATGGGGGGACTCACAGATACGCAGTATTTT.

As to this clonotype: At one of its ends the junction is not consistent with the germline gene, which may arise from a read error. The chain links TRBV6-5 to TRBJ2-5; 7 positions match TRBD2. The CDR3 consists of 15 residues. Germline CDR1 reads MNHEY; CDR2 reads SVGAGI. The CDR3 region is CAGSYSGGSQETQYF. The CDR3 DNA sequence: TGTGCCGGCAGTTACTCCGGGGGGTCCCAAGAGACCCAGTACTTC.

The chain couples TRBV9 to TRBJ2-3; D is undetermined. This CDR3 comprises 14 residues. Germline CDR1 reads SGDLS; CDR2 reads YYNGEE. V was pared by 1 base and J by 6 bases, with 12 bases between. The CDR3 nucleotides are TGTGCCAGCAGCGTAAAGGCCGATCGCGATACGCAGTATTTT. It encodes CASSVKADRDTQYF.

The V call is TRBV3-1, the J call TRBJ1-4; the match to TRBD1 covers 7 bases. The V gene's germline CDR1 is LGHDT and CDR2 YNNKEL (reference sequence). V lost 1 base, J lost 7 bases, and 6 bases stayed unmatched. The CDR3 runs to 15 residues. The CDR3 DNA reads TGTGCCAGCAGCCAAGGCAGGGGGGGTGGTGAAAAACTGTTTTTT. Its protein product is CASSQGRGGGEKLFF. Based on the CDR3 plus reference TRBV3-1 and TRBJ1-4, the full variable domain is DTAVSQTPKYLVTQMGNDKSIKCEQNLGHDTMYWYKQDSKKFLKIMFSYNNKELIINETVPNRFSPKSPDKAHLNLHINSLELGDSAVYFCASSQGRGGGEKLFFGSGTQLSVL.